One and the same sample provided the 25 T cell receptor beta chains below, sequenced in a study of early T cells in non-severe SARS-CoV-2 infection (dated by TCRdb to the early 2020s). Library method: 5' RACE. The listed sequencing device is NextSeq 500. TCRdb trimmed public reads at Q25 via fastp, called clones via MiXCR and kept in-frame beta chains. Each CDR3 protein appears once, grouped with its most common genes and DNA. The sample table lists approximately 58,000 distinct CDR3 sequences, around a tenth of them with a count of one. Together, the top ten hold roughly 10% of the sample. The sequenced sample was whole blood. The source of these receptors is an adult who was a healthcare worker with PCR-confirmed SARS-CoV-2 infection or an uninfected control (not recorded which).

CDR3 nucleotides: TGCAGTGCTAGAGATCCCCTAGCGGTCACAGATACGCAGTATTTT. Translated: CSARDPLAVTDTQYF. This chain uses TRBV20-1 with TRBJ2-3; 7 nucleotides agree with TRBD2. The CDR3 is 15 residues long. The germline V gene encodes CDR1 DFQATT and CDR2 SNEGSKA (reference sequence). With 0 bases clipped from V and 2 bases from J, the junction kept 5 bases outside the gene matches.

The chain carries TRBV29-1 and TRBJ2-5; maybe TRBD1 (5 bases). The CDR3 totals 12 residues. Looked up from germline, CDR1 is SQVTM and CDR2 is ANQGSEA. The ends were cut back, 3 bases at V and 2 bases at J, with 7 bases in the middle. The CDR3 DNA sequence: TGCAGCGTTGACAAGGGGCAAGAGACCCAGTACTTC. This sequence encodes CSVDKGQETQYF.

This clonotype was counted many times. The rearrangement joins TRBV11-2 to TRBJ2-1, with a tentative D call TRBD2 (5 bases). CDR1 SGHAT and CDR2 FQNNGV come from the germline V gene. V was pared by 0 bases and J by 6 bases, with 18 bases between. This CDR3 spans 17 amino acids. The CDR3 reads CASSLDLGLASSNEQFF. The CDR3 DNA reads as TGTGCCAGCAGCTTAGATCTTGGGCTAGCCAGTAGCAATGAGCAGTTCTTC. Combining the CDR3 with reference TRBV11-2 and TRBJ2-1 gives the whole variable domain EAGVAQSPRYKIIEKRQSVAFWCNPISGHATLYWYQQILGQGPKLLIQFQNNGVVDDSQLPKDRFSAERLKGVDSTLKIQPAKLEDSAVYLCASSLDLGLASSNEQFFGPGTRLTVL.

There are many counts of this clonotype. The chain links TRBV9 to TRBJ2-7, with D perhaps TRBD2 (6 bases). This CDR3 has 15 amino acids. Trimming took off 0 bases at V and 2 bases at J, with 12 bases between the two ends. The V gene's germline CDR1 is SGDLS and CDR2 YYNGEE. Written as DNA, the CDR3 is TGTGCCAGCAGCGTAGATCCTAGCGATGCCTACGAGCAGTACTTC. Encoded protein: CASSVDPSDAYEQYF.

Here the CDR3 DNA reads TGCAGCGTTGTGACAGGGGACTACGAGCAGTACTTC. It yields the protein CSVVTGDYEQYF. This chain joins TRBV29-1 and TRBJ2-7, with TRBD1 identical over 8 bases. The V and J ends lost 4 bases and 3 bases, in that order; junction bases with no gene match: 2. CDR1 is SQVTM, CDR2 ANQGSEA, per germline. The CDR3 totals 12 residues.

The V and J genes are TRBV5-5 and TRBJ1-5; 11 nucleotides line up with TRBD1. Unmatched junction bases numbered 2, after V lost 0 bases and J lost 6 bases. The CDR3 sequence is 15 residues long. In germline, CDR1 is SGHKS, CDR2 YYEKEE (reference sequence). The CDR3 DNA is TGTGCCAGCAGCTTGGCCGGGACAGGGGGTCAGCCCCAGCATTTT. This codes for CASSLAGTGGQPQHF. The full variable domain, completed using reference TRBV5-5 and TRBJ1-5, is DAGVTQSPTHLIKTRGQQVTLRCSPISGHKSVSWYQQVLGQGPQFIFQYYEKEERGRGNFPDRFSARQFPNYSSELNVNALLLGDSALYLCASSLAGTGGQPQHFGDGTRLSIL.

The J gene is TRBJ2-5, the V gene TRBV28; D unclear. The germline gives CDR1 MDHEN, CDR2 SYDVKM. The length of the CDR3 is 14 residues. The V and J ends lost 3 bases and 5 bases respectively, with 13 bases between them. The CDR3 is CASSFGRRRETQYF. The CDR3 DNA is TGTGCCAGCAGTTTCGGACGGAGAAGGGAGACCCAGTACTTC.

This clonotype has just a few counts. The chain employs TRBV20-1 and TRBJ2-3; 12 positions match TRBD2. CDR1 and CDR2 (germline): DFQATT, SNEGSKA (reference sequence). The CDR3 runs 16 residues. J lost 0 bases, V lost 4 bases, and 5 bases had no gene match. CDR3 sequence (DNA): TGCAGTGCTATTACTAGCGGGAGGTCTAGCACAGATACGCAGTATTTT. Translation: CSAITSGRSSTDTQYF.

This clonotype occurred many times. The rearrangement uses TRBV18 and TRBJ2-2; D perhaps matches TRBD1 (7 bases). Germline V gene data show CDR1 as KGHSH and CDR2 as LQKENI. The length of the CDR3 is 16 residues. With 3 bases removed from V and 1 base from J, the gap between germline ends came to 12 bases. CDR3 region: CASSPLRGENTGELFF. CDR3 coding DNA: TGTGCCAGCTCACCTCTCAGGGGGGAGAACACCGGGGAGCTGTTTTTT.

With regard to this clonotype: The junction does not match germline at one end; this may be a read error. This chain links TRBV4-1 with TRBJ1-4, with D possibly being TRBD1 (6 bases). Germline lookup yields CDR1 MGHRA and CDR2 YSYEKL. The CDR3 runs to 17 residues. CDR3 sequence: CASSQDLGGRGNERLFF. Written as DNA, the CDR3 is TGCGCCAGCAGCCAAGACTTAGGCGGCAGGGGTAATGAAAGACTGTTTTTT.

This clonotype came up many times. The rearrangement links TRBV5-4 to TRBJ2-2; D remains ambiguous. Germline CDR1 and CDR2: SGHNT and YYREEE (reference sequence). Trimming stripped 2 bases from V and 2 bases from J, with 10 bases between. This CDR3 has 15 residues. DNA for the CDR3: TGTGCCAGCAGCTTTGGCCAGCGTAACACCGGGGAGCTGTTTTTT. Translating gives CASSFGQRNTGELFF.

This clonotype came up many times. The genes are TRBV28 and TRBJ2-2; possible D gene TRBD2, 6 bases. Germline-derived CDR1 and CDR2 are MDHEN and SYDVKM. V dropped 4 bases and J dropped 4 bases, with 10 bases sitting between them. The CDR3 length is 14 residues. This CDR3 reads CASSSGGSTGELFF. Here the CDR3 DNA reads TGTGCCAGCAGTTCTGGAGGGAGCACCGGGGAGCTGTTTTTT.

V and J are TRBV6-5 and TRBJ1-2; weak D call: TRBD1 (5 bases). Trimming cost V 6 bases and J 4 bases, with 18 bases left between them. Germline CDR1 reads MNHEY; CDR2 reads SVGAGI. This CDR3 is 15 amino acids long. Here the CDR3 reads CASRGVDRSFYGYTF. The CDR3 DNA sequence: TGTGCCAGCAGGGGAGTTGACAGATCCTTCTATGGCTACACCTTC.

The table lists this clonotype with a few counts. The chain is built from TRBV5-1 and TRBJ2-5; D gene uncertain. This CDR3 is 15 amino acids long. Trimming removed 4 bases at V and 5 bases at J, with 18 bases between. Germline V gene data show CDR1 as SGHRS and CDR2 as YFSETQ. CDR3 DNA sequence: TGCGCCAGCAGCCCCGGAGTAGCAGATTCCGAGACCCAGTACTTC. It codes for CASSPGVADSETQYF.

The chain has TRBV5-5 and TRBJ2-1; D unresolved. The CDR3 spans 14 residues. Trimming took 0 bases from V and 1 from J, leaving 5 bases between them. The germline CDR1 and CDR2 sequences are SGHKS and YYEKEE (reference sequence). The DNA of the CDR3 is TGTGCCAGCAGCTTGGACGGGTCCTACAATGAGCAGTTCTTC. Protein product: CASSLDGSYNEQFF.

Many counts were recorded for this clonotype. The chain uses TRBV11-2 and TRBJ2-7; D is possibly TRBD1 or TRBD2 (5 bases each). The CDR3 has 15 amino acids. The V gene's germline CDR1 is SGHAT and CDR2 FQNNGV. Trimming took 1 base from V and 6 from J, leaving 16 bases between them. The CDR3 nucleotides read TGTGCCAGCAGCTTAGTTGGGACCTACCGTCCCGAGCAGTACTTC. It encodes CASSLVGTYRPEQYF. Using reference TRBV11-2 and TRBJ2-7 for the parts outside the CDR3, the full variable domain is EAGVAQSPRYKIIEKRQSVAFWCNPISGHATLYWYQQILGQGPKLLIQFQNNGVVDDSQLPKDRFSAERLKGVDSTLKIQPAKLEDSAVYLCASSLVGTYRPEQYFGPGTRLTVT.

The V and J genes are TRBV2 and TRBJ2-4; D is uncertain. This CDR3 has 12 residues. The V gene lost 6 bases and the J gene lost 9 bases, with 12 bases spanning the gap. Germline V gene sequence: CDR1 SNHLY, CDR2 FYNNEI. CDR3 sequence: CASRDKARIQYF. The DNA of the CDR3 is TGTGCCAGCAGAGACAAGGCCCGCATTCAGTACTTC.

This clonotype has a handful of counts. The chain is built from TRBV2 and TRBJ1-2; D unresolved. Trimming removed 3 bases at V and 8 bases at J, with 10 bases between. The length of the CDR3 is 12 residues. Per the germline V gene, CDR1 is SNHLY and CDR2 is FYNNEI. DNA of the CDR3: TGTGCCAGCAGTGACGCCCAGCCGGGCTACACCTTC. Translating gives CASSDAQPGYTF. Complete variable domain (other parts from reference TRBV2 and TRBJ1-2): EPEVTQTPSHQVTQMGQEVILRCVPISNHLYFYWYRQILGQKVEFLVSFYNNEISEKSEIFDDQFSVERPDGSNFTLKIRSTKLEDSAMYFCASSDAQPGYTFGSGTRLTVV.

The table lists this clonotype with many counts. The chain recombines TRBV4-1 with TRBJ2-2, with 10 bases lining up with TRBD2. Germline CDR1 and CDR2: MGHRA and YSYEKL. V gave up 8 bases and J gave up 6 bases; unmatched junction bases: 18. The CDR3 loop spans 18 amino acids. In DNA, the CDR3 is TGCGCCAGCTGGGGGGGCCTAGCGGGAGCCCAGGGCGCCGGGGAGCTGTTTTTT. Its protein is CASWGGLAGAQGAGELFF.

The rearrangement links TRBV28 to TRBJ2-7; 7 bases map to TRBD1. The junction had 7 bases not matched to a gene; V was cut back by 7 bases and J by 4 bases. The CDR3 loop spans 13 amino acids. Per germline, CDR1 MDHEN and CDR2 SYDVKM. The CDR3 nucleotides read TGTGCCAGCAATACCGGCAGGGGGTACGAGCAGTACTTC. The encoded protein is CASNTGRGYEQYF.

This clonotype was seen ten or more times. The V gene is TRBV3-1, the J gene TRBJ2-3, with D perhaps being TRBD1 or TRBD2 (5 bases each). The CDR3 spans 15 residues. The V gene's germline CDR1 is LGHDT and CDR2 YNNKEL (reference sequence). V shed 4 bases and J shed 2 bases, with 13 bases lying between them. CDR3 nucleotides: TGTGCCAGCAGCCCGATGGGGGATAACACAGATACGCAGTATTTT. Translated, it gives CASSPMGDNTDTQYF.

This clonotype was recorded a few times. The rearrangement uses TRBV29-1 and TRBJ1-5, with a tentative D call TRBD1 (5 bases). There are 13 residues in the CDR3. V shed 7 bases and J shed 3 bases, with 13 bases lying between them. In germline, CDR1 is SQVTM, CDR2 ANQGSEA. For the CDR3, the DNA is TGCAGCGCTACTACGGGGGACAATCAGCCCCAGCATTTT. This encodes CSATTGDNQPQHF.

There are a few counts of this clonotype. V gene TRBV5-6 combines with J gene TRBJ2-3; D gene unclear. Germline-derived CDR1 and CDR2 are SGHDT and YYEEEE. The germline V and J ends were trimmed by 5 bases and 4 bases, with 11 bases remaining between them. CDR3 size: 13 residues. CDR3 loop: CASRKQRPDTQYF. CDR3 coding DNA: TGTGCCAGCAGAAAACAGAGGCCAGATACGCAGTATTTT.

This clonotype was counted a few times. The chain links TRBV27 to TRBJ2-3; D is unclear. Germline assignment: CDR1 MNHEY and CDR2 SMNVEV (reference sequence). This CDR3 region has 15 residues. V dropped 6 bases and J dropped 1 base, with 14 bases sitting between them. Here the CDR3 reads CASRYDMARTDTQYF. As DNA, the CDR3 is TGTGCCAGCAGATACGACATGGCCCGCACAGATACGCAGTATTTT.

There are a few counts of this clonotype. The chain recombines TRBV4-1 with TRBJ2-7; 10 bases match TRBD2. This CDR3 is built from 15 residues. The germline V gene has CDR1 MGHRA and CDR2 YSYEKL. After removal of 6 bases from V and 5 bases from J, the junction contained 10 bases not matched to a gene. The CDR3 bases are TGCGCCAGCAGTCTTATAGCGGGAGGTCGCGACGAGCAGTACTTC. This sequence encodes CASSLIAGGRDEQYF.